One and the same sample provided the 32 T cell receptor beta chains below, sequenced in a study of human T cells and chemical hapten exposure (dated by TCRdb to the early 2020s). This sample's time point label indicates: patch test 1, 2 weeks after DPC sensitization. Read against the paper, the sample's treatment or condition label means: therapeutic diphenylcyclopropenone sensitization with weekly scalp DPC. Library preparation was by RACE. The data were produced on a NextSeq 500. TCRdb trimmed public reads at Q25 via fastp, called clones via MiXCR and kept in-frame beta chains. Every distinct CDR3 protein forms one entry, paired with its most common genes and DNA. A total of roughly 98,000 distinct CDR3 sequences appear in this sample, 9.5% to 15% of them only once. The ten largest clonotypes hold approximately 2% of the sample. Sample: whole blood, taken in connection with sensitization to the hapten diphenylcyclopropenone (DPC). Every receptor here comes from a woman between 40 and 50 years old with alopecia areata. Some clones in this sample may be carry-over from other donors' samples.

In this sample, this clonotype turned up many times. The gene calls are TRBV14 and TRBJ2-1; 8 bases map to TRBD2. After removal of 3 bases from V and 4 bases from J, the junction contained 8 bases not matched to a gene. Per germline, CDR1 SGHDN and CDR2 FVKESK. CDR3 size: 16 residues. CDR3 sequence: CASSQGRGRRYNEQFF. The DNA for the CDR3 is TGTGCCAGCAGCCAGGGACGCGGGAGGCGGTACAATGAGCAGTTCTTC.

This clonotype has just one count. The rearrangement links TRBV6-5 to TRBJ2-2; perhaps TRBD1 as D (6 bases). The CDR3 is made up of 17 amino acids. Trimming stripped 6 bases from V and 6 bases from J, with 23 bases between. Germline CDR1 MNHEY, CDR2 SVGAGI. The CDR3 DNA sequence: TGTGCCAGCAGCCACAGGGTTCAGCGGCGTAAGTCCGGGGAGCTGTTTTTT. Translated, it gives CASSHRVQRRKSGELFF.

In this sample, this clonotype turned up a few times. V usage is TRBV6-2 or TRBV6-3 and J usage is TRBJ1-2, with 9 bases that match TRBD1. The CDR3 contains 14 residues. Trimming cost V 2 bases and J 2 bases; bases outside gene matches: 0. From germline, CDR1 is MNHEY and CDR2 SVGEGT. In DNA form, the CDR3 reads TGTGCCAGCAGTTACGGGACAGGGAACTATGGCTACACCTTC. Translation: CASSYGTGNYGYTF.

This sequence joins TRBV6-6 and TRBJ1-1; a weak D match, TRBD1 (5 bases). There are 14 residues in the CDR3. CDR1 is MNHNY, CDR2 SVGAGI, per germline (reference sequence). V lost 7 bases to trimming and J lost 6 bases, with 18 bases between them. The CDR3 sequence: CASIFSKGIPEAFF. CDR3 nucleotides: TGTGCCAGCATATTCAGCAAGGGGATCCCTGAAGCTTTCTTT.

This clonotype occurred many times. CDR3 DNA: TGCGCCAGCAGCTTGGCACTAGCGGGTAGCACAGATACGCAGTATTTT. Translation: CASSLALAGSTDTQYF. This chain links TRBV5-1 with TRBJ2-3, with TRBD2 identical over 9 bases. The CDR3 is made up of 16 amino acids. The V segment lost 0 bases and the J segment 0 bases; nucleotides outside the gene matches: 2. Germline-derived CDR1 and CDR2 are SGHRS and YFSETQ.

This clonotype was detected only a few times. The chain's CDR3 is CASSDGTGPTDTQYF. The CDR3 DNA sequence: TGTGCCAGCAGTGATGGCACAGGCCCCACAGATACGCAGTATTTT. The V call is TRBV6-4, the J call TRBJ2-3, with D possibly matching TRBD1 (5 bases). The CDR3 contains 15 residues. V shed 3 bases and J shed 2 bases, with 12 bases lying between them. CDR1 and CDR2 (germline): MRHNA, SNTAGT.

This clonotype has just a few counts. This chain connects TRBV20-1 to TRBJ2-3, with a weak D call TRBD1 (6 bases). Germline-derived CDR1 and CDR2 are DFQATT and SNEGSKA (reference sequence). V lost 2 bases, J lost 6 bases, and 21 bases lay in between. The CDR3 covers 16 residues. The CDR3: CSARPRDTSWEDTQYF. The DNA of the CDR3 is TGCAGTGCTAGACCCCGGGACACCTCCTGGGAGGATACGCAGTATTTT.

This clonotype was counted many times. The chain couples TRBV5-5 to TRBJ2-4; no reliable D call. Germline lookup yields CDR1 SGHKS and CDR2 YYEKEE (reference sequence). Trimming removed 3 bases from V and 5 bases from J, with 9 bases in between. This CDR3 spans 13 amino acids. The chain's CDR3 is CASSSSTENIQYF. The CDR3 DNA reads as TGTGCCAGCAGCTCAAGTACAGAAAACATTCAGTACTTC. Using reference TRBV5-5 and TRBJ2-4 for the parts outside the CDR3, the full variable domain is DAGVTQSPTHLIKTRGQQVTLRCSPISGHKSVSWYQQVLGQGPQFIFQYYEKEERGRGNFPDRFSARQFPNYSSELNVNALLLGDSALYLCASSSSTENIQYFGAGTRLSVL.

V usage is TRBV12-5 and J usage is TRBJ2-2, with D hard to call. The length of the CDR3 is 13 residues. V dropped 0 bases and J dropped 4 bases, with 3 bases sitting between them. CDR1 is LGHNT and CDR2 is FRNRAP in the germline V gene. CDR3 nucleotide sequence: TGTGCTAGTGGTTTGGTCCCCACCGGGGAGCTGTTTTTT. It codes for CASGLVPTGELFF. Using reference TRBV12-5 and TRBJ2-2 for the parts outside the CDR3, the full variable domain is DARVTQTPRHKVTEMGQEVTMRCQPILGHNTVFWYRQTMMQGLELLAYFRNRAPLDDSGMPKDRFSAEMPDATLATLKIQPSEPRDSAVYFCASGLVPTGELFFGEGSRLTVL.

This clonotype occurred many times. The V call is TRBV6-5, the J call TRBJ1-2; TRBD1 matches 8 bases. Trimming removed 9 bases from V and 4 bases from J; junction bases left unmatched: 10. CDR1 MNHEY and CDR2 SVGAGI come from the germline V gene. This CDR3 is built from 14 residues. The CDR3 sequence: CASSEQGGGYGYTF. The DNA of the CDR3 is TGTGCCAGTTCAGAACAGGGGGGCGGCTATGGCTACACCTTC.

In this sample, this clonotype turned up many times. The chain is built from TRBV7-8 and TRBJ2-6; D unclear. CDR1 is SGHVS, CDR2 FQNEAQ, per germline. The CDR3 is made up of 13 amino acids. Trimming stripped 3 bases from V and 4 bases from J, with 4 bases between. CDR3 region: CASSFSGANVLTF. The CDR3 DNA sequence: TGTGCCAGCAGCTTCAGCGGGGCCAACGTCCTGACTTTC.

This clonotype was counted at least ten times. The V gene is TRBV20-1, the J gene TRBJ1-1, with D possibly matching TRBD1 (6 bases). The CDR3 spans 14 residues. CDR1 DFQATT and CDR2 SNEGSKA come from the germline V gene (reference sequence). The V end was cut by 5 bases, the J end by 4 bases, with 17 bases between. CDR3 residues: CSAVVEGGVTEAFF. The CDR3 DNA reads as TGCAGTGCTGTGGTAGAGGGGGGAGTCACTGAAGCTTTCTTT.

This clonotype has a handful of counts. This chain joins TRBV12-3 or TRBV12-4 and TRBJ1-5; D gene ambiguous. V was cut by 2 bases and J by 7 bases, with 12 bases left in between. CDR3 size: 14 residues. The CDR3 DNA reads TGTGCCAGCAGTTTATATAGCAGCGAGCAGCCCCAGCATTTT. Encoded protein: CASSLYSSEQPQHF.

This clonotype was seen repeatedly, ten times or more. The genes are TRBV12-3 or TRBV12-4 and TRBJ2-1; D remains ambiguous. V shed 6 bases and J shed 2 bases, with 8 bases lying between them. The CDR3 covers 13 residues. CDR3 residues: CASSPRPYNEQFF. CDR3 in DNA: TGTGCCAGCAGCCCGAGACCCTACAATGAGCAGTTCTTC.

This clonotype was observed a handful of times. The chain joins TRBV29-1 to TRBJ2-7; TRBD1 matches 7 bases. This CDR3 has 13 residues. V gave up 1 base and J gave up 5 bases; unmatched junction bases: 5. Germline V CDR1 and CDR2: SQVTM, ANQGSEA. CDR3 amino acids: CSVEGGGLNEQYF. CDR3 bases: TGCAGCGTTGAAGGAGGGGGCCTGAACGAGCAGTACTTC.

This clonotype showed up many times. This sequence joins TRBV29-1 and TRBJ2-5; D remains ambiguous. The V gene's germline CDR1 is SQVTM and CDR2 ANQGSEA. This CDR3 has 11 residues. V dropped 6 bases and J dropped 5 bases, with 10 bases sitting between them. The CDR3 loop reads CSVSPPETQYF. The CDR3 DNA reads as TGCAGCGTCTCACCCCCGGAGACCCAGTACTTC.

This clonotype has at least ten counts. This chain connects TRBV28 to TRBJ2-3; D could derive from TRBD1 or TRBD2 (5 bases each). The length of the CDR3 is 18 residues. The V gene's germline CDR1 is MDHEN and CDR2 SYDVKM. The germline V and J ends were trimmed by 6 bases and 2 bases, with 24 bases remaining between them. CDR3 DNA: TGTGCCAGCAGCCCGGAGCTTTTTGGGACCAAGGTCACAGATACGCAGTATTTT. It yields the protein CASSPELFGTKVTDTQYF.

This chain joins TRBV10-3 and TRBJ2-2, with 16 bases aligning to TRBD2. Germline values: CDR1 ENHRY, CDR2 SYGVKD. Trimming took 4 bases from V and 3 from J; bases not matched to a gene: 5. The CDR3 is 18 amino acids. The CDR3 region is CAISAAGLAGGDTGELFF. The CDR3 bases are TGTGCCATCAGTGCGGCGGGACTAGCGGGAGGGGACACCGGGGAGCTGTTTTTT.

This clonotype was counted many times. The V call is TRBV20-1, the J call TRBJ2-6, with D perhaps assigned TRBD1 or TRBD2 (5 bases each). Germline assignment: CDR1 DFQATT and CDR2 SNEGSKA (reference sequence). V lost 2 bases and J 4 bases, leaving 15 bases between the germline ends. The CDR3 has 16 amino acids. The CDR3 nucleotides read TGCAGTGCTAGACCTCCTAACGGGGCCGGGGCCAACGTCCTGACTTTC. Translated: CSARPPNGAGANVLTF.

V gene TRBV15 combines with J gene TRBJ2-6; D is possibly TRBD1 (5 bases). The CDR3 contains 15 residues. V lost 3 bases, J lost 0 bases, and 6 bases lay in between. The germline V gene has CDR1 LNHNV and CDR2 YYDKDF (reference sequence). CDR3 residues: CATSSDSSGANVLTF. CDR3 DNA sequence: TGTGCCACCAGCAGTGACAGCTCTGGGGCCAACGTCCTGACTTTC.

The chain joins TRBV5-5 to TRBJ2-2; D ambiguous. The CDR3 is made up of 16 amino acids. Germline V gene lookup returns CDR1 SGHKS and CDR2 YYEKEE (reference sequence). The V end was cut by 2 bases, the J end by 1 base, with 12 bases between. CDR3 sequence reads: CASSFAPSMNTGELFF. The CDR3 region has the DNA TGTGCCAGCAGCTTCGCCCCGAGCATGAACACCGGGGAGCTGTTTTTT.

The chain carries TRBV5-1 and TRBJ2-2; 9 bases line up with TRBD2. Trimming took 0 bases from V and 6 from J; bases not matched to a gene: 3. This CDR3 spans 15 amino acids. Germline V CDR1 and CDR2: SGHRS, YFSETQ. CDR3 loop: CASSLVGLAAGELFF. The CDR3 DNA reads as TGCGCCAGCAGCTTGGTGGGACTAGCCGCCGGGGAGCTGTTTTTT.

The chain uses TRBV29-1 and TRBJ1-2; D perhaps matches TRBD1 (5 bases). The CDR3 is 12 residues long. Germline-derived CDR1 and CDR2 are SQVTM and ANQGSEA. V was trimmed by 7 bases and J by 4 bases, leaving 13 bases between them. The CDR3 is CSGSWGTYGYTF. The CDR3 DNA reads as TGCAGCGGTTCATGGGGGACCTATGGCTACACCTTC.

The V call is TRBV10-3, the J call TRBJ2-3; D is perhaps TRBD1 (6 bases). V was pared by 7 bases and J by 3 bases, with 14 bases between. This CDR3 is built from 14 residues. Germline lookup yields CDR1 ENHRY and CDR2 SYGVKD. The chain's CDR3 is CAITEGRGTDTQYF. In DNA, the CDR3 is TGTGCCATCACCGAGGGCAGGGGAACAGATACGCAGTATTTT.

This clonotype was seen more than once but under ten times. The chain recombines TRBV4-2 with TRBJ1-1; D call uncertain. This CDR3 comprises 14 residues. Germline loops: CDR1 LGHNA, CDR2 YNFKEQ. Deletions cut 0 bases from V and 2 bases from J, with 7 bases between. CDR3 DNA: TGTGCCAGCAGCCAAGAAAAGTTTAACACTGAAGCTTTCTTT. It is translated as CASSQEKFNTEAFF.

This clonotype was counted a few times. V and J are TRBV18 and TRBJ1-3; D unresolved. This CDR3 region has 15 residues. The V end lost 5 bases, the J end lost 0 bases, and 11 bases lay between the germline ends. The germline gives CDR1 KGHSH, CDR2 LQKENI. CDR3 sequence reads: CASSFQAVSGNTIYF. The CDR3 DNA follows: TGTGCCAGCTCATTTCAGGCGGTCTCTGGAAACACCATATATTTT.

In its sample, this clonotype is medium-sized. The chain has TRBV4-2 and TRBJ2-5, with TRBD1 matching 12 bases. Germline CDR1 LGHNA, CDR2 YNFKEQ. This CDR3 is 16 amino acids long. Unmatched junction bases numbered 5, after V lost 1 base and J lost 5 bases. The CDR3: CASSQGGQGAQETQYF. DNA of the CDR3: TGTGCCAGCAGCCAAGGGGGACAGGGGGCTCAGGAGACCCAGTACTTC.

The chain employs TRBV7-9 and TRBJ2-3, with 7 positions matching TRBD2. CDR3 length: 15 amino acids. The V and J ends lost 1 base and 2 bases, in that order; junction bases with no gene match: 3. The V gene's germline CDR1 is SEHNR and CDR2 FQNEAQ (reference sequence). The CDR3 nucleotides are TGTGCCAGCAGCTTAGGCAGCGGGATCACAGATACGCAGTATTTT. Protein: CASSLGSGITDTQYF.

This clonotype was counted at least ten times. The gene calls are TRBV11-3 and TRBJ2-3; 7 bases agree with TRBD2. The CDR3 is 17 residues long. CDR1 is SGHNT, CDR2 YENEEA, per germline. V lost 3 bases to trimming and J lost 2 bases; unmatched junction nucleotides: 11. The CDR3 is CASSFSVASGTTDTQYF. CDR3 bases: TGTGCCAGCAGCTTCTCGGTGGCTAGCGGAACCACAGATACGCAGTATTTT.

At least ten counts were recorded for this clonotype. The V gene is TRBV7-9, the J gene TRBJ2-5; the D gene could be TRBD1 or TRBD2 (5 bases each). The germline V gene has CDR1 SEHNR and CDR2 FQNEAQ (reference sequence). The V and J ends lost 5 bases and 4 bases respectively, with 17 bases between them. The CDR3 is 15 residues long. In nucleotides, the CDR3 is TGTGCCAGCAGCCGAGGGACCCCCCCTCGAGAGACCCAGTACTTC. Protein sequence: CASSRGTPPRETQYF. The full variable domain, with the rest looked up from reference TRBV7-9 and TRBJ2-5, is DTGVSQNPRHKITKRGQNVTFRCDPISEHNRLYWYRQTLGQGPEFLTYFQNEAQLEKSRLLSDRFSAERPKGSFSTLEIQRTEQGDSAMYLCASSRGTPPRETQYFGPGTRLLVL.

In its sample, this clonotype was seen a few times. The V and J genes are TRBV6-2 or TRBV6-3 and TRBJ2-7; the match to TRBD2 covers 8 bases. The V segment lost 2 bases and the J segment 6 bases; nucleotides outside the gene matches: 3. In germline, CDR1 is MNHEY, CDR2 SVGEGT. There are 13 residues in the CDR3. The CDR3: CASSYTLAGEQYF. The DNA of the CDR3 is TGTGCCAGCAGTTACACGCTAGCGGGCGAGCAGTACTTC.

This clonotype was counted a few times. The rearrangement joins TRBV5-1 to TRBJ2-7; D gene unclear. V lost 2 bases, J lost 6 bases, and 15 bases lay in between. CDR3 length: 14 residues. Germline values: CDR1 SGHRS, CDR2 YFSETQ. The CDR3 sequence is CASSLGSLRSEQYF. In DNA, the CDR3 is TGCGCCAGCAGCTTAGGTAGTTTAAGATCCGAGCAGTACTTC.